This T cell receptor beta chain stems from a study of identical twins. This clonotype was seen a handful of times. TCRdb itself ran the 5' RACE reads through MiXCR, one entry per CDR3 protein. The table lists 200,000 to 250,000 distinct CDR3 sequences, about 7% of them singletons, with around 3.4% in the top ten. The same data also contributed to another study, on yellow fever vaccine responses in identical twins.

The source of this sequence is a woman between 18 and 30 years old in good health. Sequencing was done on a sample of memory (CD45RO+) T cells sorted from blood.

CDR3 DNA: TGTGCCAGCAGTTTCCAGGGAGGCGGCACAGATACGCAGTATTTT. This gives the protein CASSFQGGGTDTQYF. The chain uses TRBV27 and TRBJ2-3; TRBD2 is a possible D gene (6 bases). Germline V CDR1 and CDR2: MNHEY, SMNVEV (reference sequence). The germline V and J ends were trimmed by 3 bases and 1 base, with 11 bases remaining between them. This CDR3 spans 15 amino acids.